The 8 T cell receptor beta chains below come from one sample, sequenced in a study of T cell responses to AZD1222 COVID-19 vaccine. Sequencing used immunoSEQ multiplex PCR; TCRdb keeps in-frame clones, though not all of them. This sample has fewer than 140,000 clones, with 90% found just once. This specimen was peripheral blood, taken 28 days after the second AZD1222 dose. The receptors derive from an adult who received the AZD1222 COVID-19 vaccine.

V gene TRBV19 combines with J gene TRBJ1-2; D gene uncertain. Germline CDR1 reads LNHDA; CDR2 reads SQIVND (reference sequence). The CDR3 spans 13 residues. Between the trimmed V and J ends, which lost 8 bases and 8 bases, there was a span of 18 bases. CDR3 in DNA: TGTGCCAGTGGCTGGGGTCCTACCTGGGGCTACACCTTC. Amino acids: CASGWGPTWGYTF.

The CDR3 DNA reads as TGTGCCAGCAGCTTAGAGGTGGTTCGCGCTTACTCACCCCTCCACTTT. Its translation: CASSLEVVRAYSPLHF. The chain is built from TRBV7-2 and TRBJ1-6; D is unclear. From germline, CDR1 is SGHTA and CDR2 FQGNSA. This CDR3 contains 16 residues. Trimming took off 1 base at V and 10 bases at J, with 17 bases between the two ends.

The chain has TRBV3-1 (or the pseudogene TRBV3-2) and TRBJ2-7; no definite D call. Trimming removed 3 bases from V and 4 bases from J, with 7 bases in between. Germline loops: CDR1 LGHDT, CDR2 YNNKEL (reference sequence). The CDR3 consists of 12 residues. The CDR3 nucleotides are TGTGCCAGCAGCCAGCGGAGATACGAGCAGTACTTC. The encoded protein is CASSQRRYEQYF.

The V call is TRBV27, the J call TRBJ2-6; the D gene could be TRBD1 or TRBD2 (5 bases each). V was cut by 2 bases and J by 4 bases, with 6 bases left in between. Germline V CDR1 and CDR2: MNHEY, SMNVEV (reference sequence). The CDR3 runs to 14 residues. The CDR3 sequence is CASSLGGGANVLTF. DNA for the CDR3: TGTGCCAGCAGTTTAGGGGGAGGGGCCAACGTCCTGACTTTC.

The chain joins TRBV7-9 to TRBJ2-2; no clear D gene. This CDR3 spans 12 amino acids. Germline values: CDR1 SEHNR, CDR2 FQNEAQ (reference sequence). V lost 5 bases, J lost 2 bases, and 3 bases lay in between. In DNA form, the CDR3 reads TGTGCCAGCAGCACCAACACCGGGGAGCTGTTTTTT. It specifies CASSTNTGELFF.

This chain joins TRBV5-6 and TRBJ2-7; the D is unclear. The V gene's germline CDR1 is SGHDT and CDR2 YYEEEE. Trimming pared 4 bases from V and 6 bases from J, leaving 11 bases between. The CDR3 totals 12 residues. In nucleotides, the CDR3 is TGTGCCAGCAGCCCGGCACGCCGCGAGCAGTACTTC. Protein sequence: CASSPARREQYF.

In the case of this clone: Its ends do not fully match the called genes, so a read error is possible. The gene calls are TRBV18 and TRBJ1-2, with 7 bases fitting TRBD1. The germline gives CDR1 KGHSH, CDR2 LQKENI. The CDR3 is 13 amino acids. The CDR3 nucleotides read TGTGCCAGCTCACCTATTTCCCGGGACAGATGCGTCTTC. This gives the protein CASSPISRDRCVF.

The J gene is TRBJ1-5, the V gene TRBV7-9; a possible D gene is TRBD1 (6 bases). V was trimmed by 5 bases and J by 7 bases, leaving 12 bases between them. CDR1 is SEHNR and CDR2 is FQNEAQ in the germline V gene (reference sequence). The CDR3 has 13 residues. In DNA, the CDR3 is TGTGCCAGCAGCCTTAACAGGGAACAGCCCCAGCATTTT. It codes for CASSLNREQPQHF.